The 29 T cell receptor beta chains below were found in one sample sequenced in a study of blood T cells in healthy people across ages. The use of a sample-barcoded 5' primer and a J-beta primer mix characterized a second PCR of roughly 7 to 11 cycles. Each CDR3 protein is one row after TCRdb ran MiXCR on the 5' RACE reads. The table records 650,000 to 900,000 distinct CDR3 sequences, 62% of them present only once. Source material: blood. All receptors derive from a man aged 25-45 years in good health.

Notes on this clonotype: The junction departs from the called germline gene at one end, perhaps through a read error. V is TRBV3-1 and J is TRBJ2-3; TRBD2 might be the D (6 bases). Germline loops: CDR1 LGHDT, CDR2 YNNKEL (reference sequence). The CDR3 is 17 amino acids. Here the CDR3 DNA reads TGTGCCGGCAGCCAGGCTAGGCGGGGAGGCGACACAGATACGCAGTATTTT. It encodes CAGSQARRGGDTDTQYF.

The gene calls are TRBV7-9 and TRBJ1-6; D unclear. Germline-derived CDR1 and CDR2 are SEHNR and FQNEAQ (reference sequence). V lost 8 bases and J lost 7, with 9 bases in between. The CDR3 runs to 12 residues. The CDR3 DNA reads as TGTGCCAGCTGCAGGCCGAATTCACCCCTCCACTTT. It codes for CASCRPNSPLHF. The variable domain in full, completed from reference TRBV7-9 and TRBJ1-6, reads DTGVSQNPRHKITKRGQNVTFRCDPISEHNRLYWYRQTLGQGPEFLTYFQNEAQLEKSRLLSDRFSAERPKGSFSTLEIQRTEQGDSAMYLCASCRPNSPLHFGNGTRLTVT.

This clonotype was found a few times. This rearrangement joins TRBV10-2 to TRBJ1-5; D remains ambiguous. The germline gives CDR1 WSHSY, CDR2 SAAADI. Trimming removed 8 bases at V and 4 bases at J, with 6 bases between. The CDR3 loop spans 11 amino acids. The chain's CDR3 is CASGSNQPQHF. As DNA, the CDR3 is TGCGCCAGCGGTTCAAATCAGCCCCAGCATTTT.

The chain uses TRBV5-1 and TRBJ2-5; D is undetermined. Trimming shortened V by 4 bases and J by 3 bases, and 10 bases separated the two germline ends. The length of the CDR3 is 13 residues. From germline, CDR1 is SGHRS and CDR2 YFSETQ. In nucleotides, the CDR3 is TGCGCCAGCAGCCGGGTTGCGGAAGAGACCCAGTACTTC. This sequence encodes CASSRVAEETQYF. The full variable domain, completed using reference TRBV5-1 and TRBJ2-5, is KAGVTQTPRYLIKTRGQQVTLSCSPISGHRSVSWYQQTPGQGLQFLFEYFSETQRNKGNFPGRFSGRQFSNSRSEMNVSTLELGDSALYLCASSRVAEETQYFGPGTRLLVL.

This clonotype was picked up a small number of times. The V and J genes are TRBV29-1 and TRBJ2-7; D could derive from TRBD1 or TRBD2 (6 bases each). The CDR3 consists of 13 residues. Trimming took off 3 bases at V and 6 bases at J, with 15 bases between the two ends. Germline loops: CDR1 SQVTM, CDR2 ANQGSEA. The CDR3 DNA follows: TGCAGCGTTGATCCCCCGGGGGCCAGCGAGCAGTACTTC. Translation: CSVDPPGASEQYF.

The chain is built from TRBV9 and TRBJ1-2; 12 nucleotides agree with TRBD1. The CDR3 length is 16 residues. Germline CDR1 reads SGDLS; CDR2 reads YYNGEE. Trimming took 0 bases from V and 6 from J; bases not matched to a gene: 6. The CDR3 spells CASSVDSGTGGDGYTF. The CDR3 DNA reads TGTGCCAGCAGCGTAGATTCCGGGACAGGGGGCGATGGCTACACCTTC. Full variable domain (outside the CDR3, taken from reference TRBV9 and TRBJ1-2): DSGVTQTPKHLITATGQRVTLRCSPRSGDLSVYWYQQSLDQGLQFLIQYYNGEERAKGNILERFSAQQFPDLHSELNLSSLELGDSALYFCASSVDSGTGGDGYTFGSGTRLTVV.

The chain carries TRBV12-3 or TRBV12-4 and TRBJ2-7; maybe TRBD2 (6 bases). The CDR3 is made up of 16 amino acids. Between the trimmed V and J ends, which lost 5 bases and 0 bases, there was a span of 17 bases. The CDR3 loop reads CASSPVGLLFSYEQYF. The CDR3 nucleotides read TGTGCCAGCAGTCCGGTGGGACTGCTGTTCTCCTACGAGCAGTACTTC.

Ten or more counts support this clonotype. J is TRBJ2-5 and V is TRBV12-3 or TRBV12-4; D is unclear. V was cut by 5 bases and J by 0 bases, with 7 bases left in between. The length of the CDR3 is 13 residues. DNA of the CDR3: TGTGCCAGCAGTAAAAACGACCAAGAGACCCAGTACTTC. This translates into CASSKNDQETQYF.

To note about this clonotype: A junction boundary mismatches the germline segment, possibly from a read error. The chain joins TRBV7-7 to TRBJ2-1; 10 positions match TRBD1. The germline V gene encodes CDR1 SSHAT and CDR2 FNYEAQ (reference sequence). The CDR3 has 17 amino acids. The CDR3 protein is CASSLEGQGTSYNEQFF. Written as DNA, the CDR3 is TGTGCTAGCAGCTTAGAGGGACAGGGGACCTCCTACAATGAGCAGTTCTTC.

This clonotype occurred a few times. The chain joins TRBV6-2 or TRBV6-3 to TRBJ2-1; 8 bases agree with TRBD2. The J segment lost 7 bases and the V segment lost 5 bases, leaving 10 bases of the junction unmatched. The germline V gene has CDR1 MNHEY and CDR2 SVGEGT. This CDR3 contains 15 residues. CDR3 coding DNA: TGTGCCAGCAGTGCTACCGGGGGGGCCGGTAATGAGCAGTTCTTC. Its protein product is CASSATGGAGNEQFF.

The rearrangement links TRBV4-1 to TRBJ1-6, with 8 bases lining up with TRBD1. Looked up from germline, CDR1 is MGHRA and CDR2 is YSYEKL. CDR3 size: 16 residues. The junction had 6 bases not matched to a gene; V was cut back by 0 bases and J by 8 bases. The chain's CDR3 is CASSQDSPGGYSPLHF. The DNA for the CDR3 is TGCGCCAGCAGCCAAGATTCCCCAGGGGGCTATTCACCCCTCCACTTT.

The chain is built from TRBV7-2 and TRBJ2-3; TRBD2 matches 8 bases. The V gene's germline CDR1 is SGHTA and CDR2 FQGNSA. The CDR3 runs 15 residues. V was clipped by 5 bases and J by 3 bases; unmatched bases: 7. CDR3 nucleotides: TGTGCCAGCAGCACCGGGGGGGCAGGGACAGATACGCAGTATTTT. Translating it yields CASSTGGAGTDTQYF.

This clonotype was counted a few times. CDR3 in amino acids: CASSLSQGLGHTF. The CDR3 coding sequence is TGTGCCAGCAGCTTAAGTCAGGGCCTCGGCCACACCTTC. The chain carries TRBV11-1 and TRBJ1-2, with D maybe TRBD1 (5 bases). Deletions cut 2 bases from V and 12 bases from J, with 16 bases between. Germline CDR1 SGHAT, CDR2 FQDESV (reference sequence). The CDR3 runs to 13 residues. The entire variable domain, with the rest obtained from reference TRBV11-1 and TRBJ1-2, is as follows: EAEVAQSPRYKITEKSQAVAFWCDPISGHATLYWYRQILGQGPELLVQFQDESVVDDSQLPKDRFSAERLKGVDSTLKIQPAELGDSAMYLCASSLSQGLGHTFGSGTRLTVV.

The chain combines TRBV7-3 with TRBJ2-1; TRBD2 agrees at 8 bases. The trim removed 2 bases at V and 9 bases at J, leaving 9 bases unmatched. Looked up from germline, CDR1 is SGHTA and CDR2 is FQGTGA. The CDR3 length is 15 residues. In DNA form, the CDR3 reads TGTGCCAGCAGCTTAGCCGGGGGCGGGGGGTCTGAGCAGTTCTTC. It is translated as CASSLAGGGGSEQFF.

The chain has TRBV3-1 and TRBJ2-5; D not resolved. In germline, CDR1 is LGHDT, CDR2 YNNKEL (reference sequence). Trimming took 0 bases from V and 1 from J, leaving 9 bases between them. This CDR3 region has 15 residues. The CDR3 nucleotides are TGTGCCAGCAGCCAAGAAACATTCCTCCAAGAGACCCAGTACTTC. Protein sequence: CASSQETFLQETQYF.

The V and J genes are TRBV12-3 or TRBV12-4 and TRBJ2-4; the D is unclear. The ends were cut back, 7 bases at V and 4 bases at J, with 8 bases in the middle. This CDR3 spans 12 amino acids. The CDR3 nucleotides are TGTGCCAGCACTCCTAGTAAAAACATTCAGTACTTC. Its protein product is CASTPSKNIQYF.

Remarks on this clonotype: A much larger clone lies one base from this, so it may be a read error. This chain joins TRBV7-2 and TRBJ2-7, with TRBD2 matching over 11 bases. The germline gives CDR1 SGHTA, CDR2 FQGNSA. The CDR3 sequence is 21 residues long. The V segment lost 0 bases and the J segment 7 bases; nucleotides outside the gene matches: 23. The CDR3 loop reads CASSLAVPLGLAGGVYDEQYF. The CDR3 DNA reads as TGTGCCAGCAGCTTAGCCGTCCCCTTAGGGTTAGCGGGGGGGGTGTACGATGAGCAGTACTTC.

J is TRBJ2-4 and V is TRBV15; D call uncertain. Per the germline V gene, CDR1 is LNHNV and CDR2 is YYDKDF (reference sequence). The CDR3 sequence is 13 residues long. Trimming removed 0 bases from V and 13 bases from J, with 13 bases in between. The CDR3 is CATSRDSQVKQYF. The CDR3 DNA follows: TGTGCCACCAGCAGAGATAGCCAGGTTAAGCAGTACTTC.

The chain couples TRBV7-2 to TRBJ2-5; D call uncertain. V dropped 0 bases and J dropped 1 base, with 9 bases sitting between them. The CDR3 runs to 15 residues. CDR1 and CDR2 (germline): SGHTA, FQGNSA. The CDR3 DNA reads TGTGCCAGCAGCTTAGCGTCAACCGGCCAAGAGACCCAGTACTTC. Its translation: CASSLASTGQETQYF.

In DNA, the CDR3 is TGCGCCAGCAGCTTGCAGTTAGCGGGGGGGCTCTCTAACACAGATACGCAGTATTTT. Its translation: CASSLQLAGGLSNTDTQYF. This chain links TRBV5-1 with TRBJ2-3, with 11 bases aligning to TRBD2. The CDR3 length is 19 residues. The germline CDR1 and CDR2 sequences are SGHRS and YFSETQ. V dropped 1 base and J dropped 2; count of bases not matched to a gene: 12.

The J gene is TRBJ2-1, the V gene TRBV7-2; unclear D gene. This CDR3 has 14 residues. Germline lookup yields CDR1 SGHTA and CDR2 FQGNSA. The V end lost 1 base, the J end lost 7 bases, and 11 bases lay between the germline ends. CDR3 nucleotides: TGTGCCAGCAGCTTAGAACCAGCCATTAATGAGCAGTTCTTC. The encoded protein is CASSLEPAINEQFF. Filled out from reference TRBV7-2 and TRBJ2-1, the complete variable domain reads GAGVSQSPSNKVTEKGKDVELRCDPISGHTALYWYRQSLGQGLEFLIYFQGNSAPDKSGLPSDRFSAERTGGSVSTLTIQRTQQEDSAVYLCASSLEPAINEQFFGPGTRLTVL.

V is TRBV7-2 and J is TRBJ2-3; 10 bases fit TRBD2. V dropped 5 bases and J dropped 2; count of bases not matched to a gene: 7. This CDR3 comprises 16 residues. Germline values: CDR1 SGHTA, CDR2 FQGNSA. As DNA, the CDR3 is TGTGCCAGCAGCCGTCTTAGCGGGAGGATCACAGATACGCAGTATTTT. Protein product: CASSRLSGRITDTQYF.

The V call is TRBV2, the J call TRBJ2-5, with 8 bases identical to TRBD2. V was clipped by 7 bases and J by 5 bases; unmatched bases: 6. Germline V gene sequence: CDR1 SNHLY, CDR2 FYNNEI. The CDR3 extends over 13 amino acids. CDR3 loop: CASTVTSVETQYF. CDR3 DNA: TGTGCCAGCACTGTGACTAGCGTGGAGACCCAGTACTTC.

The gene calls are TRBV6-6 and TRBJ1-2, with 8 nucleotides matching TRBD1. The CDR3 is 15 residues long. With V trimmed by 5 bases and J by 1 base, 6 bases remained unmatched. Germline loops: CDR1 MNHNY, CDR2 SVGAGI (reference sequence). CDR3 sequence reads: CASSPQGALNYGYTF. CDR3 DNA: TGTGCCAGCAGTCCTCAGGGGGCGCTTAACTATGGCTACACCTTC.

This clonotype was found a few times. The genes are TRBV14 and TRBJ2-7, with a tentative D call TRBD1 (6 bases). CDR3 length: 14 amino acids. Trimming left V 4 bases short and J 0 bases short, with 10 bases between. CDR1 SGHDN and CDR2 FVKESK come from the germline V gene. The chain's CDR3 is CASSLWTDSYEQYF. The CDR3 DNA is TGTGCCAGCAGCCTATGGACAGACTCCTACGAGCAGTACTTC.

The V and J genes are TRBV7-9 and TRBJ2-1; TRBD1 matches 11 bases. The closer fit of TRBJ2-7 to the DNA end suggests the J call may be wrong. From germline, CDR1 is SEHNR and CDR2 FQNEAQ (reference sequence). This CDR3 has 15 amino acids. The CDR3 bases are TGTGCCAGCAGCTACGGACAGGGGGCTCACTACGAGCAGTACTTC. This gives the protein CASSYGQGAHYEQYF.

In DNA, the CDR3 is TGCGCCAGCAGCCAAAGACCAACAGATACGCAGTATTTT. Translated: CASSQRPTDTQYF. The gene calls are TRBV4-3 and TRBJ2-3; no clear D. Trimming pared 2 bases from V and 3 bases from J, leaving 6 bases between. From germline, CDR1 is LGHNA and CDR2 YSLEER. This CDR3 spans 13 amino acids.

The chain has TRBV6-1 and TRBJ2-7, with 8 nucleotides matching TRBD1. Per the germline V gene, CDR1 is MNHNS and CDR2 is SASEGT. The CDR3 spans 14 residues. V lost 8 bases, J lost 1 base, and 7 bases stayed unmatched. CDR3 in amino acids: CASLRDRGSYEQYF. As DNA, the CDR3 is TGTGCCAGCCTCCGAGACAGGGGATCCTACGAGCAGTACTTC.

The table lists this clonotype with many counts. J is TRBJ2-7 and V is TRBV28; 13 bases fit TRBD2. Unmatched junction bases numbered 5, after V lost 4 bases and J lost 2 bases. Germline CDR1 reads MDHEN; CDR2 reads SYDVKM. This CDR3 is built from 16 residues. The CDR3 protein is CASSSPGLAGTYEQYF. Written as DNA, the CDR3 is TGTGCCAGCAGTTCCCCGGGACTAGCGGGGACCTACGAGCAGTACTTC.